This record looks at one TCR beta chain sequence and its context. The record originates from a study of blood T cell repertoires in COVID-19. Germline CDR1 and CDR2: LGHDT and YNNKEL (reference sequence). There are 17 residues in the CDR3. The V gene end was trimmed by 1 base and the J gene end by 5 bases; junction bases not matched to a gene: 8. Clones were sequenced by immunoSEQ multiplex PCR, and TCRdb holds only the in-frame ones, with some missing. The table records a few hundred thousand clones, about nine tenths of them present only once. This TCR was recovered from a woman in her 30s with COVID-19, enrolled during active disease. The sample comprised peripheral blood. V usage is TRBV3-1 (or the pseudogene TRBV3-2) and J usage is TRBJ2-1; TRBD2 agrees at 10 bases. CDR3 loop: CASSQVSQREGNNEQFF. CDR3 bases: TGTGCCAGCAGCCAAGTCTCCCAGCGGGAGGGTAACAATGAGCAGTTCTTC.